The 27 T cell receptor beta chains presented below share a single source sample, sequenced in a study of shared clonotypes between healthy human individuals. Assay: immunoSEQ multiplex PCR; the TCRdb copy retains only in-frame clones and omits some. Of hundreds of thousands of clones in the sample, 95% to 96% are singletons; the top ten hold 0.11%. Positive CCR7 selection of CD45RO-negative cells yielded the naive CD8 cells, and terminally differentiated effector memory CD45RA+ cells were excluded. The sample was naive CD8+ T cells sorted from blood. Every receptor here comes from a young woman in good health.

The table lists this clone with a count of one. The sample contains more than one DNA sequence encoding this CDR3. V and J are TRBV7-9 and TRBJ2-7; TRBD1 is a possible D gene (6 bases). Trimming took off 4 bases at V and 0 bases at J, with 10 bases between the two ends. This CDR3 is 14 amino acids long. Germline assignment: CDR1 SEHNR and CDR2 FQNEAQ (reference sequence). The CDR3 DNA reads TGTGCCAGCAGCTCAGGACAGAGCTCCTACGAGCAGTACTTC. Protein sequence: CASSSGQSSYEQYF.

The chain joins TRBV5-8 to TRBJ2-1, with TRBD2 matching 9 bases. The CDR3 covers 15 residues. The germline V gene encodes CDR1 SGHTS and CDR2 YDEGEE. The V and J ends lost 5 bases and 9 bases, in that order; junction bases with no gene match: 12. The CDR3 here is CASRKGGGRAAEQFF. CDR3 DNA sequence: TGTGCCAGCAGGAAAGGGGGCGGGAGGGCCGCTGAGCAGTTCTTC.

CDR3 sequence: CASSLAYYEQYF. CDR3 nucleotide sequence: TGTGCCAGCAGCTTAGCCTATTACGAGCAGTACTTC. V usage is TRBV11-2 and J usage is TRBJ2-7, with unresolved D. The germline gives CDR1 SGHAT, CDR2 FQNNGV. This CDR3 is 12 amino acids long. Trimming removed 1 base at V and 4 bases at J, with 5 bases between.

The rearrangement links TRBV2 to TRBJ1-5; no clear D gene. Germline CDR1 SNHLY, CDR2 FYNNEI. V was trimmed by 3 bases and J by 3 bases, leaving 6 bases between them. The CDR3 runs to 13 residues. CDR3 DNA sequence: TGTGCCAGCAGTGAGGGGTTCAATCAGCCCCAGCATTTT. Amino acid sequence: CASSEGFNQPQHF.

The chain recombines TRBV4-1 with TRBJ2-4; D gene unclear. V was clipped by 3 bases and J by 0 bases, with 6 bases between them. The CDR3 consists of 14 residues. Germline V gives CDR1 MGHRA, CDR2 YSYEKL. The CDR3 DNA sequence: TGCGCCAGCAGCCAGGAGTTAGCCAAAAACATTCAGTACTTC. Translation gives CASSQELAKNIQYF.

The V and J genes are TRBV28 and TRBJ2-7, with TRBD2 as a possible D gene (7 bases). The CDR3 is 15 amino acids. Germline V gene data show CDR1 as MDHEN and CDR2 as SYDVKM. V lost 6 bases, J lost 4 bases, and 19 bases lay in between. CDR3 region: CASRPWAGGRYEQYF. In DNA, the CDR3 is TGTGCCAGCAGGCCCTGGGCCGGGGGGCGGTACGAGCAGTACTTC.

The sample holds one count of this clone. The chain links TRBV4-1 to TRBJ2-5; TRBD2 matches 12 bases. The DNA end favors TRBJ2-7, so the J call may be wrong. The CDR3 is made up of 17 amino acids. CDR1 is MGHRA, CDR2 YSYEKL, per germline. CDR3 sequence reads: CASSYRTSGDNSYEQYF. Written as DNA, the CDR3 is TGCGCCAGCAGCTATCGGACTAGCGGGGATAACTCCTACGAGCAGTACTTC.

This chain links TRBV5-6 with TRBJ1-2; 10 bases align to TRBD1. CDR3 length: 16 amino acids. The germline V gene has CDR1 SGHDT and CDR2 YYEEEE. Trimming removed 4 bases from V and 5 bases from J; junction bases left unmatched: 11. CDR3 in amino acids: CASSQRPGQGWYGYTF. In DNA, the CDR3 is TGTGCCAGCAGCCAACGCCCGGGACAGGGGTGGTATGGCTACACCTTC. The full variable domain, rest sourced from reference TRBV5-6 and TRBJ1-2, is DAGVTQSPTHLIKTRGQQVTLRCSPKSGHDTVSWYQQALGQGPQFIFQYYEEEERQRGNFPDRFSGHQFPNYSSELNVNALLLGDSALYLCASSQRPGQGWYGYTFGSGTRLTVV.

This clone showed up just once. The rearrangement uses TRBV19 and TRBJ1-2, with 8 bases lining up with TRBD1. This CDR3 contains 16 residues. The trim removed 3 bases at V and 4 bases at J, leaving 10 bases unmatched. CDR1 LNHDA and CDR2 SQIVND come from the germline V gene (reference sequence). In DNA, the CDR3 is TGTGCCAGTAGTATTCCCCCCCCGACAGGGGTCTATGGCTACACCTTC. As protein: CASSIPPPTGVYGYTF. Combining the CDR3 with reference TRBV19 and TRBJ1-2 gives the whole variable domain DGGITQSPKYLFRKEGQNVTLSCEQNLNHDAMYWYRQDPGQGLRLIYYSQIVNDFQKGDIAEGYSVSREKKESFPLTVTSAQKNPTAFYLCASSIPPPTGVYGYTFGSGTRLTVV.

The chain employs TRBV27 and TRBJ2-1; D call uncertain. This CDR3 has 15 amino acids. With 3 bases removed from V and 6 bases from J, the gap between germline ends came to 15 bases. CDR1 and CDR2 (germline): MNHEY, SMNVEV (reference sequence). Written as DNA, the CDR3 is TGTGCCAGCAGTTTCCCCGAAAGGCCATCCAATGAGCAGTTCTTC. Encoded protein: CASSFPERPSNEQFF.

The chain is built from TRBV15 and TRBJ2-1; D is undetermined. The CDR3 has 14 amino acids. Germline values: CDR1 LNHNV, CDR2 YYDKDF (reference sequence). Trimming removed 4 bases at V and 5 bases at J, with 12 bases between. For the CDR3, the DNA is TGTGCCACCAGCATCATTCTAACAAACAATGAGCAGTTCTTC. Translated: CATSIILTNNEQFF.

V and J are TRBV13 and TRBJ1-2; D is undetermined. CDR3 length: 16 residues. Germline V gene data show CDR1 as PRHDT and CDR2 as FYEKMQ (reference sequence). V lost 1 base and J lost 2, with 14 bases in between. CDR3 region: CASSLVGGVENYGYTF. The CDR3 DNA sequence: TGTGCCAGCAGCTTAGTAGGTGGAGTCGAGAACTATGGCTACACCTTC.

This clone was recorded once. V and J are TRBV6-5 and TRBJ2-1; D possibly corresponds to TRBD1 (6 bases). V shed 6 bases and J shed 4 bases, with 13 bases lying between them. This CDR3 spans 14 amino acids. CDR1 is MNHEY, CDR2 SVGAGI, per germline. DNA for the CDR3: TGTGCCAGCAGCTCTAGGGGGTCATACAATGAGCAGTTCTTC. The encoded protein is CASSSRGSYNEQFF.

V gene TRBV5-6 combines with J gene TRBJ2-5; 7 bases align to TRBD1. Germline-derived CDR1 and CDR2 are SGHDT and YYEEEE. The V gene end was trimmed by 4 bases and the J gene end by 5 bases; junction bases not matched to a gene: 11. The CDR3 consists of 15 residues. The DNA of the CDR3 is TGTGCCAGCAGCGCCCCCGGGACAGCCTGGGAGACCCAGTACTTC. Its protein product is CASSAPGTAWETQYF. The variable domain in full, with the rest retrieved from reference TRBV5-6 and TRBJ2-5, is DAGVTQSPTHLIKTRGQQVTLRCSPKSGHDTVSWYQQALGQGPQFIFQYYEEEERQRGNFPDRFSGHQFPNYSSELNVNALLLGDSALYLCASSAPGTAWETQYFGPGTRLLVL.

The chain has TRBV29-1 and TRBJ2-1; D possibly corresponds to TRBD2 (6 bases). CDR1 is SQVTM, CDR2 ANQGSEA, per germline. This CDR3 comprises 14 residues. Written as DNA, the CDR3 is TGCAACGCCGTCGGGGACTTATCCTACAATGAGCAGTTCTTC. As protein: CNAVGDLSYNEQFF.

This chain links TRBV4-1 with TRBJ2-1, with D unclear. The CDR3 has 16 amino acids. Trimming left V 6 bases short and J 4 bases short, with 19 bases between. The V gene's germline CDR1 is MGHRA and CDR2 YSYEKL. CDR3 nucleotides: TGCGCCAGCAGTGTCGCTGCTATAGGGCTTTACAATGAGCAGTTCTTC. Encoded protein: CASSVAAIGLYNEQFF.

The rearrangement joins TRBV6-6 to TRBJ2-3; a possible D gene is TRBD2 (5 bases). The ends were cut back, 0 bases at V and 1 base at J, with 11 bases in the middle. Germline lookup yields CDR1 MNHNY and CDR2 SVGAGI (reference sequence). The CDR3 is 16 residues long. CDR3 loop: CASSYSRAEGTDTQYF. CDR3 nucleotide sequence: TGTGCCAGCAGTTACTCGCGAGCGGAGGGCACAGATACGCAGTATTTT.

The chain recombines TRBV27 with TRBJ2-7; 7 nucleotides align to TRBD1. CDR3 length: 14 amino acids. CDR1 and CDR2 from the germline V gene are MNHEY and SMNVEV (reference sequence). V dropped 5 bases and J dropped 3; count of bases not matched to a gene: 7. CDR3 coding DNA: TGTGCCAGCAGTCCAGGGACAGAAAACTACGAGCAGTACTTC. Its translation is CASSPGTENYEQYF.

The chain uses TRBV2 and TRBJ2-1; 7 positions match TRBD2. J was trimmed by 2 bases and V by 3 bases; bases with no gene match: 4. The CDR3 has 15 amino acids. Germline V gene lookup returns CDR1 SNHLY and CDR2 FYNNEI. CDR3 in amino acids: CASSESSGPYNEQFF. The CDR3 coding sequence is TGTGCCAGCAGTGAGAGTAGCGGGCCCTACAATGAGCAGTTCTTC.

The chain joins TRBV13 to TRBJ2-7, with D possibly TRBD2 on 6 matching bases. Germline CDR1 PRHDT, CDR2 FYEKMQ (reference sequence). The CDR3 length is 14 residues. The ends were cut back, 4 bases at V and 3 bases at J, with 13 bases in the middle. CDR3 DNA sequence: TGTGCCAGCAGCTACCGGGACTCCCGCTACGAGCAGTACTTC. This gives the protein CASSYRDSRYEQYF.

This CDR3 is CASGGHGGLGYTF. CDR3 DNA sequence: TGCGCCAGCGGCGGGCATGGGGGATTGGGCTACACCTTC. The chain combines TRBV4-1 with TRBJ1-2, with D possibly being TRBD1 (5 bases). The CDR3 runs to 13 residues. V dropped 8 bases and J dropped 8 bases, with 18 bases sitting between them. The germline V gene encodes CDR1 MGHRA and CDR2 YSYEKL.

This clone has just a few counts. The chain joins TRBV10-1 to TRBJ1-5, with D perhaps TRBD1 (5 bases). Germline values: CDR1 WNHNN, CDR2 SYGVQD (reference sequence). This CDR3 is 13 amino acids long. V was trimmed by 6 bases and J by 1 base, leaving 7 bases between them. CDR3 bases: TGCGCCAGCAGCCAGGGAAGCAATCAGCCCCAGCATTTT. Its protein is CASSQGSNQPQHF.

The chain couples TRBV21-1 to TRBJ2-5; the table's D call, TRBD1, was not checked against the DNA. TRBV21-1 is deemed a pseudogene. The CDR3 runs to 20 residues. In DNA, the CDR3 is TGTGCCAGCAGCCCCGGGACAGGGTCTTTGGAGTGTGGGGACCAAGAGACCCAGTACTTC. This gives the protein CASSPGTGSLECGDQETQYF.

The CDR3 coding sequence is TGTGCCAGCAGCTTAGCCCCACTAGCTCCCGAGCAGTACTTC. Translated, it gives CASSLAPLAPEQYF. The gene calls are TRBV7-7 and TRBJ2-7, with TRBD2 as a possible D gene (6 bases). Germline V gene lookup returns CDR1 SSHAT and CDR2 FNYEAQ (reference sequence). Trimming left V 0 bases short and J 6 bases short, with 12 bases between. The CDR3 sequence is 14 residues long.

The chain joins TRBV7-9 to TRBJ2-7; 7 bases agree with TRBD1. The germline gives CDR1 SEHNR, CDR2 FQNEAQ (reference sequence). V lost 6 bases to trimming and J lost 0 bases; unmatched junction nucleotides: 2. The CDR3 is 13 residues long. CDR3 loop: CASSWDSSYEQYF. CDR3 DNA: TGTGCCAGCAGTTGGGACAGCTCCTACGAGCAGTACTTC.

The V call is TRBV6-1, the J call TRBJ1-3; D gene unclear. V was clipped by 8 bases and J by 0 bases, with 8 bases between them. Germline V gene lookup returns CDR1 MNHNS and CDR2 SASEGT. CDR3 length: 13 residues. CDR3 in amino acids: CASAPNSGNTIYF. The CDR3 nucleotides are TGTGCCAGCGCGCCGAACTCTGGAAACACCATATATTTT.

This chain's CDR3 is CASSSRRGRQETQYF. The CDR3 DNA sequence: TGTGCCAGCAGCTCCCGCCGTGGACGTCAAGAGACCCAGTACTTC. The genes are TRBV13 and TRBJ2-5, with D unresolved. Looked up from germline, CDR1 is PRHDT and CDR2 is FYEKMQ (reference sequence). The germline V and J ends were trimmed by 4 bases and 2 bases, with 14 bases remaining between them. The CDR3 is 15 amino acids.